The clone carrying this T cell receptor (beta chain) was detected only a few times. No antigen is known for it. Both TRBC1 and TRBC2 were covered by a beta constant-region primer of two equimolar oligonucleotides. The ligated cDNA underwent four PCR rounds using SP2 and nested alpha and beta constant-region primers. TCRdb reprocessed the UMI-ligation and nested PCR reads via MiXCR and lists one record per CDR3 protein. Of over 110,000 distinct CDR3 sequences listed, approximately 21% were seen once; the top ten hold roughly 0.68%. The CDR3 is made up of 18 amino acids. Germline V gene lookup returns CDR1 SGDLS and CDR2 YYNGEE. Trimming removed 0 bases at V and 6 bases at J, with 22 bases between. This entry comes from a study of naive and memory T cell subsets. The study, taken as a whole, reports: Naive repertoires, especially CD8, held a few larger clonotypes, possibly memory cells re-expressing CD45RA.

The sequencing input was naive CD8+ T cells from blood. This TCR was recovered from a human donor in good health. The V and J genes are TRBV9 and TRBJ2-1, with D possibly being TRBD1 (6 bases). CDR3 DNA sequence: TGTGCCAGCAGCGTAGCAGGGGCACCGAGCCTTCGATTCAATGAGCAGTTCTTC. It specifies CASSVAGAPSLRFNEQFF.